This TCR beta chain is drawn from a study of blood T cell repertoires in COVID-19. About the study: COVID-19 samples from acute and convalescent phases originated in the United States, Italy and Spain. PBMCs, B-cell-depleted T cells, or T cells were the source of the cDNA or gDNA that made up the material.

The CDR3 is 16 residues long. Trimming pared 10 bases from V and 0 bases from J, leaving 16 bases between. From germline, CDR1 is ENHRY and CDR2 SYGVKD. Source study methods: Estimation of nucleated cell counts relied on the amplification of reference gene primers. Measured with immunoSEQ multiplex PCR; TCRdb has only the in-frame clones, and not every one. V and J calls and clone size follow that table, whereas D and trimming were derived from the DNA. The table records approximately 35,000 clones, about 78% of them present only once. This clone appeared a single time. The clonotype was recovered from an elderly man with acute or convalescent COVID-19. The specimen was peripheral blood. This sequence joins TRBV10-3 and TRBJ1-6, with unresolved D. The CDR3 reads CATEEQRSSYNSPLHF. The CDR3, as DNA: TGTGCCACGGAGGAACAGAGGAGCTCCTATAATTCACCCCTCCACTTT.